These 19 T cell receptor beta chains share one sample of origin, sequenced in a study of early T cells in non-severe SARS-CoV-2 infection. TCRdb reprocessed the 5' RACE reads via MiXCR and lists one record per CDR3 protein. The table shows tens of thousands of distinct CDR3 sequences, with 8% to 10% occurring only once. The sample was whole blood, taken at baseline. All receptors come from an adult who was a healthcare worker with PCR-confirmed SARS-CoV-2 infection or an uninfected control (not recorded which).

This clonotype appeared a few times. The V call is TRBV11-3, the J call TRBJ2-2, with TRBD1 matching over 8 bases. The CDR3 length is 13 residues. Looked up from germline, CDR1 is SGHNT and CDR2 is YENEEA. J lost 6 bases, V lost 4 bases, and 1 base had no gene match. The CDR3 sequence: CASSSQGAGELFF. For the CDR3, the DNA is TGTGCCAGCAGCTCACAGGGGGCCGGGGAGCTGTTTTTT.

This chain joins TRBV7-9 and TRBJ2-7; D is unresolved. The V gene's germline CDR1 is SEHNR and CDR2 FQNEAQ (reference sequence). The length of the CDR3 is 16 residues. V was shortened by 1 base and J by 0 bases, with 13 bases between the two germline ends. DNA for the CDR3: TGTGCCAGCAGCTTAGGTACTCCCGCCAGCTCCTACGAGCAGTACTTC. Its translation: CASSLGTPASSYEQYF.

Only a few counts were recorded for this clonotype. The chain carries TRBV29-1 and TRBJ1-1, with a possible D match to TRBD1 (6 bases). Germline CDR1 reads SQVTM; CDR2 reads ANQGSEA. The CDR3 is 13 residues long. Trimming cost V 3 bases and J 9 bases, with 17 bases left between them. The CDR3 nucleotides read TGCAGCGTTGAGGGGTCTAAAGGGGGTCAAGCTTTCTTT. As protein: CSVEGSKGGQAFF.

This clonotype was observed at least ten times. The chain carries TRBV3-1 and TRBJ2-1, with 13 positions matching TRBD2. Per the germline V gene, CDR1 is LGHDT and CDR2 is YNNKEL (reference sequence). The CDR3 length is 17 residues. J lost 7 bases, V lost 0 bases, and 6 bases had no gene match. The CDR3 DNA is TGTGCCAGCAGCCAAGAAACTAGCGGGAGGGTCCCAAATGAGCAGTTCTTC. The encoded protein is CASSQETSGRVPNEQFF.

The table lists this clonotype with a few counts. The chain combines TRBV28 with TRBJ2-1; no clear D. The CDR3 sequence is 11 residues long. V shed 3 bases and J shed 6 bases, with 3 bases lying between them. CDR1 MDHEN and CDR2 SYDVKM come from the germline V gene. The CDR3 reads CASSFFNEQFF. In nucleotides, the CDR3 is TGTGCCAGCAGTTTTTTCAATGAGCAGTTCTTC.

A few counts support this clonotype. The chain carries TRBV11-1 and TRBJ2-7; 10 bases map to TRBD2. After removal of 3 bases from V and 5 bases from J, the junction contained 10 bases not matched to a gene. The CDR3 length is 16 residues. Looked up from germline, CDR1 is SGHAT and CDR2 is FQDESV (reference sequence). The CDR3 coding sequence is TGTGCCAGCAGCTTGGCGCTAGCGGGAGTTAACGACGAGCAGTACTTC. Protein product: CASSLALAGVNDEQYF.

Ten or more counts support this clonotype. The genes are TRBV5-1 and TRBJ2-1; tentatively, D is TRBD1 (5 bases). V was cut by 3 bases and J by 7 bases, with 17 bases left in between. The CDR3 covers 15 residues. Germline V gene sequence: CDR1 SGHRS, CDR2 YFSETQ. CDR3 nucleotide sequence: TGCGCCAGCAGCTCCCGGGTAGCCAAGGGGAATGAGCAGTTCTTC. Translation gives CASSSRVAKGNEQFF.

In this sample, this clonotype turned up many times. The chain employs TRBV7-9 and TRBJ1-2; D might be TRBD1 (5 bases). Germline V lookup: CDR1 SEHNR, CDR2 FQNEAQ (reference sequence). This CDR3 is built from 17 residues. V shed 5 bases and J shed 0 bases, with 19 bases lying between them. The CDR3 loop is CASSPQGMATSNYGYTF. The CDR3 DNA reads TGTGCCAGCAGCCCCCAGGGTATGGCAACCTCTAACTATGGCTACACCTTC.

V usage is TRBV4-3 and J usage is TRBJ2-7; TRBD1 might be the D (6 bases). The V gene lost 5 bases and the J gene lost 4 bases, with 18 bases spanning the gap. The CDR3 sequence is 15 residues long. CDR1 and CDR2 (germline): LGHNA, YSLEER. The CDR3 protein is CASSRDRLKGYEQYF. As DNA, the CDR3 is TGCGCCAGCAGCAGAGACAGGCTAAAAGGGTACGAGCAGTACTTC.

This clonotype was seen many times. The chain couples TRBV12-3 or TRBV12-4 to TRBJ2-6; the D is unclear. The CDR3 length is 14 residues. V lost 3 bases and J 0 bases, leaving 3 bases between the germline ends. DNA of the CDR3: TGTGCCAGCAGTTTCCACTCTGGGGCCAACGTCCTGACTTTC. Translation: CASSFHSGANVLTF.

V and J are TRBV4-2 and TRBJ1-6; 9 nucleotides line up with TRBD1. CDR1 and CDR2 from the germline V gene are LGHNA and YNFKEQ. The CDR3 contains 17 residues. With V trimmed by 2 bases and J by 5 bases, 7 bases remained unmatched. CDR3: CASSQLLTGGDNSPLHF. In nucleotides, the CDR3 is TGTGCCAGCAGCCAATTGTTGACAGGGGGAGATAATTCACCCCTCCACTTT.

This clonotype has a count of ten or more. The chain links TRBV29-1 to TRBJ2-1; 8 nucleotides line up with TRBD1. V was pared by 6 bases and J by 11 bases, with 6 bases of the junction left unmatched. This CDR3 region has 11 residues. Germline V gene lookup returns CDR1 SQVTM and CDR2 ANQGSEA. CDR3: CSVPDRAQQFF. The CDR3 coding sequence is TGCAGCGTCCCGGACAGGGCCCAGCAGTTCTTC.

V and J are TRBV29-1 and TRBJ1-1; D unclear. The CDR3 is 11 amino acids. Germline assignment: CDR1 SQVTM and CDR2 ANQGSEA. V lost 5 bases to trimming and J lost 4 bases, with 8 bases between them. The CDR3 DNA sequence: TGCAGCGTTCGGAGCTCCACTGAAGCTTTCTTT. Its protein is CSVRSSTEAFF. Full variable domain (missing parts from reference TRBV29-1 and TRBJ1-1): SAVISQKPSRDICQRGTSLTIQCQVDSQVTMMFWYRQQPGQSLTLIATANQGSEATYESGFVIDKFPISRPNLTFSTLTVSNMSPEDSSIYLCSVRSSTEAFFGQGTRLTVV.

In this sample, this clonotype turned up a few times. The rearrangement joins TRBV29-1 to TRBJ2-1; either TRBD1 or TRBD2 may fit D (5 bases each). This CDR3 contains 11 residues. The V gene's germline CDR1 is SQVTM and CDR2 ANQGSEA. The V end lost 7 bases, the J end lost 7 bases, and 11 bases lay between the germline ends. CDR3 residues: CSGSGPNEQFF. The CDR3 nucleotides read TGCAGCGGTTCGGGACCTAATGAGCAGTTCTTC.

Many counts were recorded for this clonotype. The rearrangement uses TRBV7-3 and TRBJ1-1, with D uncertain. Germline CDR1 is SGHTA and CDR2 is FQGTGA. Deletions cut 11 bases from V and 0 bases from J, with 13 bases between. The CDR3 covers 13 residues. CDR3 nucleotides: TGTGCCTACAGCCCTTCGATGAACACTGAAGCTTTCTTT. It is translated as CAYSPSMNTEAFF.

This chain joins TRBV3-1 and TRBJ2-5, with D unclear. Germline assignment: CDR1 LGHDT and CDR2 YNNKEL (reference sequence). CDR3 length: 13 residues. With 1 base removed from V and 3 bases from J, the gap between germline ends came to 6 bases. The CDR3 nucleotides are TGTGCCAGCAGCCAAGGAGCGAAAGAGACCCAGTACTTC. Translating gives CASSQGAKETQYF.

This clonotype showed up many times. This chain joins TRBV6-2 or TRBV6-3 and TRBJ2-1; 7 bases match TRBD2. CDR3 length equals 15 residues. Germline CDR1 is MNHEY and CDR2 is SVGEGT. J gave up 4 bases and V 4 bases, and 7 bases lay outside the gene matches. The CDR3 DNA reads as TGTGCCAGCAGTTTGGTGGGCGGGAGATACAATGAGCAGTTCTTC. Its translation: CASSLVGGRYNEQFF.

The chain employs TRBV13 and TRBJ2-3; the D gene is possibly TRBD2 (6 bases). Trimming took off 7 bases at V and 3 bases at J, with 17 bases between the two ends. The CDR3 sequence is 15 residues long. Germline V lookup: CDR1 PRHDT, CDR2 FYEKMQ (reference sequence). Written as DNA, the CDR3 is TGTGCCAGCAATCCCGGGAGCGGGCGGACAGATACGCAGTATTTT. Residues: CASNPGSGRTDTQYF. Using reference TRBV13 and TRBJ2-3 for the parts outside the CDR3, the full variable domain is AAGVIQSPRHLIKEKRETATLKCYPIPRHDTVYWYQQGPGQDPQFLISFYEKMQSDKGSIPDRFSAQQFSDYHSELNMSSLELGDSALYFCASNPGSGRTDTQYFGPGTRLTVL.

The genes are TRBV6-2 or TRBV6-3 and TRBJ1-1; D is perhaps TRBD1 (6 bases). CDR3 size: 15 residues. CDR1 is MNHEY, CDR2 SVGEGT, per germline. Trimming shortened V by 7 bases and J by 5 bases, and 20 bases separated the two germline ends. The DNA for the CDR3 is TGTGCCAGCACCAAAACGAGGGGGGGCCGGACTGAAGCTTTCTTT. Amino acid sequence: CASTKTRGGRTEAFF.